The next 12 T cell receptor beta chains were all read from a single sample in a study of neurological immune-mediated disorders. TCRdb redid the calling of the 5' RACE reads with MiXCR, one entry per CDR3 protein. The table lists tens of thousands of distinct CDR3 sequences, just over 2.5% of them singletons. Sequenced sample: PBMCs. The receptors here all came from a woman aged 25 to 39 with multiple sclerosis.

The chain recombines TRBV30 with TRBJ2-7; D is undetermined. The CDR3 runs 13 residues. Trimming removed 0 bases from V and 2 bases from J, with 8 bases in between. Germline CDR1 and CDR2: GTSNPN and SVGIG (reference sequence). The DNA for the CDR3 is TGTGCCTGGAGTGTGGGGATCACCTACGAGCAGTACTTC. This encodes CAWSVGITYEQYF.

This clonotype was counted at least ten times. The chain has TRBV7-9 and TRBJ2-7; the match to TRBD2 covers 9 bases. This CDR3 contains 13 residues. V dropped 5 bases and J dropped 5; count of bases not matched to a gene: 4. Germline CDR1 and CDR2: SEHNR and FQNEAQ (reference sequence). The CDR3 sequence: CASSTGLANEQYF. In DNA form, the CDR3 reads TGTGCCAGCAGCACGGGACTAGCCAACGAGCAGTACTTC.

Ten or more counts support this clonotype. The genes are TRBV5-1 and TRBJ2-7, with 7 bases fitting TRBD1. The V gene end was trimmed by 4 bases and the J gene end by 0 bases; junction bases not matched to a gene: 7. Germline CDR1 reads SGHRS; CDR2 reads YFSETQ. The CDR3 length is 15 residues. The CDR3 DNA is TGCGCCAGCAGCGCCTGGGACAGCCGCTCCTACGAGCAGTACTTC. It translates to CASSAWDSRSYEQYF.

This clonotype was detected many times. The rearrangement links TRBV28 to TRBJ1-2; a possible D gene is TRBD1 (6 bases). CDR3 length: 13 residues. Looked up from germline, CDR1 is MDHEN and CDR2 is SYDVKM. V dropped 3 bases and J dropped 2 bases, with 7 bases sitting between them. Here the CDR3 reads CASSLRGNYGYTF. CDR3 DNA sequence: TGTGCCAGCAGTTTGAGGGGGAACTATGGCTACACCTTC.

Many counts were recorded for this clonotype. The chain uses TRBV15 and TRBJ2-3; TRBD1 agrees at 8 bases. In germline, CDR1 is LNHNV, CDR2 YYDKDF (reference sequence). The J segment lost 6 bases and the V segment lost 5 bases, leaving 19 bases of the junction unmatched. The CDR3 has 18 residues. In DNA form, the CDR3 reads TGTGCCACCAGCCCGAGTGGTACAGGCGGGACAGGAGGTGATACGCAGTATTTT. It specifies CATSPSGTGGTGGDTQYF. The whole variable domain, remainder taken from reference TRBV15 and TRBJ2-3, is DAMVIQNPRYQVTQFGKPVTLSCSQTLNHNVMYWYQQKSSQAPKLLFHYYDKDFNNEADTPDNFQSRRPNTSFCFLDIRSPGLGDTAMYLCATSPSGTGGTGGDTQYFGPGTRLTVL.

This clonotype has at least ten counts. The chain joins TRBV6-5 to TRBJ2-1, with D unresolved. Germline V gene lookup returns CDR1 MNHEY and CDR2 SVGAGI. The CDR3 is made up of 15 amino acids. The germline V and J ends were trimmed by 4 bases and 2 bases, with 12 bases remaining between them. In DNA form, the CDR3 reads TGTGCCAGCAGTTCTTTCCTTGGACCCTACAATGAGCAGTTCTTC. It encodes CASSSFLGPYNEQFF.

This clonotype showed up many times. This rearrangement joins TRBV9 to TRBJ1-1, with a tentative D call TRBD1 (5 bases). Germline CDR1 and CDR2: SGDLS and YYNGEE. V was trimmed by 0 bases and J by 1 base, leaving 7 bases between them. The CDR3 length is 14 residues. The DNA for the CDR3 is TGTGCCAGCAGCGTAGTCGGGGCGAACACTGAAGCTTTCTTT. Translation: CASSVVGANTEAFF.

This clonotype showed up many times. This sequence joins TRBV7-3 and TRBJ1-6; a possible D gene is TRBD1 (6 bases). This CDR3 region has 15 residues. V was trimmed by 2 bases and J by 9 bases, leaving 14 bases between them. Germline V CDR1 and CDR2: SGHTA, FQGTGA. This CDR3 reads CASSLLGGVGSPLHF. CDR3 nucleotides: TGTGCCAGCAGCTTATTAGGGGGTGTTGGTTCACCCCTCCACTTT.

This clonotype was seen at least ten times. The rearrangement joins TRBV9 to TRBJ2-3; possible D gene TRBD2, 6 bases. CDR3 size: 15 residues. The V and J ends lost 0 bases and 2 bases respectively, with 10 bases between them. Per germline, CDR1 SGDLS and CDR2 YYNGEE. As DNA, the CDR3 is TGTGCCAGCAGCGTAGTAGCGGACTACACAGATACGCAGTATTTT. Translated, it gives CASSVVADYTDTQYF.

This clonotype was counted at least ten times. This rearrangement joins TRBV20-1 to TRBJ1-1; 7 bases agree with TRBD1. Trimming cost V 5 bases and J 7 bases; bases outside gene matches: 13. The CDR3 runs to 14 residues. The germline gives CDR1 DFQATT, CDR2 SNEGSKA (reference sequence). The CDR3 loop reads CSALPIGQDGEAFF. CDR3 nucleotides: TGCAGTGCTCTCCCAATCGGACAGGATGGTGAAGCTTTCTTT.

This clonotype was detected many times. This chain uses TRBV20-1 with TRBJ2-7; 13 bases match TRBD2. In germline, CDR1 is DFQATT, CDR2 SNEGSKA (reference sequence). The CDR3 has 16 amino acids. Trimming cost V 6 bases and J 0 bases; bases outside gene matches: 8. The CDR3 loop reads CSAIEGTSGNSYEQYF. Here the CDR3 DNA reads TGCAGTGCCATAGAAGGGACTAGCGGGAACTCCTACGAGCAGTACTTC.

This clonotype occurred many times. The J gene is TRBJ2-7, the V gene TRBV7-8, with 11 nucleotides matching TRBD1. The J segment lost 1 base and the V segment lost 3 bases, leaving 8 bases of the junction unmatched. The CDR3 has 17 residues. Germline V CDR1 and CDR2: SGHVS, FQNEAQ. In nucleotides, the CDR3 is TGTGCCAGCAGCTTTCTCACCGGGACAGGGGGATCCTACGAGCAGTACTTC. This sequence encodes CASSFLTGTGGSYEQYF.